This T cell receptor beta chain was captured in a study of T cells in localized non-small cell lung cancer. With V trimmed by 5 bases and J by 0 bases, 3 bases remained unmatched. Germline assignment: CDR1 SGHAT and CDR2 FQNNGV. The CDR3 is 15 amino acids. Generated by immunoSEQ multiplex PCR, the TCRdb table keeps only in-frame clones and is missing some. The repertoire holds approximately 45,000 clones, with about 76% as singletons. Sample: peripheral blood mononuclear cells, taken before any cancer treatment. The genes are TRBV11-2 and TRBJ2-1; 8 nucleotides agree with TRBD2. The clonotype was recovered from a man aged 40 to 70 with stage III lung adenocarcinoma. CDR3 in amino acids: CASSPSGSSYNEQFF. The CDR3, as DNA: TGTGCCAGCAGCCCCAGCGGGAGCTCCTACAATGAGCAGTTCTTC.